This T cell receptor (beta chain) was found in a study of blood T cell repertoires in COVID-19. Across the whole study: Researchers got acute and convalescent COVID-19 samples from the United States, Italy and Spain. The analysed material was cDNA or gDNA that came from T cells, B-cell-depleted T cells, or PBMCs.

Original data processing: Reference gene primer amplification in the assay estimated nucleated cell counts. Clones were read by immunoSEQ multiplex PCR, and TCRdb kept only the in-frame ones, dropping some. V, J and clone size were drawn from that table, and D and trimming were deduced from the DNA. This table holds some 120,000 clones, around 83% found once. The source is a man in his forties with acute or convalescent COVID-19. Sequences were obtained from peripheral blood.

The CDR3 sequence: CASSYLAGGPYEQYF. CDR3 bases: TGTGCCAGCAGTTACTTGGCGGGGGGCCCCTACGAGCAGTACTTC. The chain recombines TRBV6-5 with TRBJ2-7; 8 nucleotides agree with TRBD2. Trimming removed 1 base from V and 2 bases from J; junction bases left unmatched: 4. CDR3 size: 15 residues. CDR1 and CDR2 from the germline V gene are MNHEY and SVGAGI.